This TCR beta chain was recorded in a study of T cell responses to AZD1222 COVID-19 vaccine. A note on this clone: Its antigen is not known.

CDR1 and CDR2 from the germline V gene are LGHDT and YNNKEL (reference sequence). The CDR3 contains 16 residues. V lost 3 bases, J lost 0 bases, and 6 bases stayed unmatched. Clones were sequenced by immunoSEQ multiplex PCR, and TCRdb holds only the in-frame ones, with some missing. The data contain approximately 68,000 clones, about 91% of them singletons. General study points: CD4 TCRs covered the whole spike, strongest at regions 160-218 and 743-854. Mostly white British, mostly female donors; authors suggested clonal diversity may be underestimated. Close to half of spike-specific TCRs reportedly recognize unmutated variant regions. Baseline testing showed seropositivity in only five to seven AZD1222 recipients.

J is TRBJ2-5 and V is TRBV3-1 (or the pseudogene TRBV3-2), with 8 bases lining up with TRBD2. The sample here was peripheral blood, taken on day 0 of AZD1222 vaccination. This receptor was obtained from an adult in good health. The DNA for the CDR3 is TGTGCCAGCAGCCAGGCCACTAGCGGCTACCAAGAGACCCAGTACTTC. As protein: CASSQATSGYQETQYF.